This is a list of T cell receptor beta chains from one sample in a study of T cells in Graves' hyperthyroidism and ophthalmopathy. TCRdb re-derived calls from the multiplex PCR reads in MiXCR, one entry per CDR3 protein. In the table there are approximately 510,000 distinct CDR3 sequences, around 20% of which are singletons. The sample was blood. The receptors shown here come from a man in his late teens or twenties with Graves' hyperthyroidism. Each CDR3 is given with its conserved first and last residue. D genes are given only for firm matches. Part of the rows lack a size; the others show once, few, many or a class for expanded clones.

clone_size,d_call,j_call,v_call,cdr3_aa,cdr3_nt
NA,NA,TRBJ1-1,TRBV2,CASSADKDTEAFF,TGTGCCAGCAGTGCAGACAAAGACACTGAAGCTTTCTTT
NA,NA,TRBJ1-1,TRBV3-1,CASSQGWGDTEAFF,TGTGCCAGCAGCCAAGGTTGGGGGGACACTGAAGCTTTCTTT
many,NA,TRBJ1-2,TRBV11-2,CASSPVLGQYGYTF,TGTGCCAGCAGCCCCGTACTTGGGCAGTATGGCTACACCTTC
NA,NA,TRBJ2-7,TRBV5-5,CASSLYDEQYF,TGTGCCAGCAGCTTGTACGACGAGCAGTACTTC
many,NA,TRBJ2-7,TRBV19,CASIPPGRQYEQYF,TGTGCCAGTATTCCTCCGGGACGGCAGTACGAGCAGTACTTC
many,NA,TRBJ2-6,TRBV2,CASSDRAGANVLTF,TGTGCCAGCAGTGACAGGGCTGGGGCCAACGTCCTGACTTTC
NA,TRBD1,TRBJ2-7,TRBV12-3/TRBV12-4,CANSFTGGPYEQYF,TGTGCCAACAGTTTTACAGGGGGACCCTACGAGCAGTACTTC
many,TRBD1,TRBJ1-1,TRBV18,CASSPYAGGGTEAFF,TGTGCCAGCTCACCATATGCAGGGGGCGGCACTGAAGCTTTCTTT
many,NA,TRBJ1-2,TRBV19,CASSPTENYGYTF,TGTGCCAGTAGCCCGACAGAGAACTATGGCTACACCTTC
NA,NA,TRBJ1-2,TRBV27,CASRGRDYGYTF,TGTGCCAGCAGGGGAAGGGACTATGGCTACACCTTC
many,NA,TRBJ1-1,TRBV5-1,CASSLARGRTEAFF,TGCGCCAGCAGCTTGGCCAGGGGCAGAACTGAAGCTTTCTTT
once,NA,TRBJ1-1,TRBV5-1,CASSLKGRGHTEAFF,TGCGCCAGCAGCTTGAAAGGAAGGGGTCACACTGAAGCTTTCTTT
many,NA,TRBJ1-5,TRBV12-3/TRBV12-4,CASTTNPGGGRQPQHF,TGTGCCAGCACCACAAACCCTGGTGGGGGCCGTCAGCCCCAGCATTTT
few,TRBD1,TRBJ1-2,TRBV30,CAWSVTQGRLVRGYTF,TGTGCCTGGAGTGTAACACAGGGGAGGCTCGTCCGTGGCTACACCTTC
many,TRBD1,TRBJ1-1,TRBV19,CASSNPGQGYTEAFF,TGTGCCAGTAGTAATCCGGGACAGGGATACACTGAAGCTTTCTTT
many,NA,TRBJ2-2,TRBV7-8,CASSQWGTDTGELFF,TGTGCCAGCAGCCAGTGGGGGACCGACACCGGGGAGCTGTTTTTT
NA,TRBD2,TRBJ2-5,TRBV6-5,CASSYPLAGGPETQYF,TGTGCCAGCAGTTACCCACTAGCGGGGGGCCCAGAGACCCAGTACTTC
many,NA,TRBJ2-5,TRBV3-1,CASSPGTGREETQYF,TGTGCCAGCAGCCCGGGCACAGGGAGGGAAGAGACCCAGTACTTC
many,NA,TRBJ2-7,TRBV6-1,CASRNGRSEQYF,TGTGCCAGCAGGAACGGAAGGAGCGAGCAGTACTTC
many,TRBD2,TRBJ2-5,TRBV12-3/TRBV12-4,CASSSGGEAQYF,TGTGCCAGCAGTTCTGGGGGGGAGGCCCAGTACTTC
many,TRBD1,TRBJ1-1,TRBV6-1,CASTPNRGPEAFF,TGTGCCAGCACTCCTAACAGGGGACCTGAAGCTTTCTTT
many,NA,TRBJ2-5,TRBV15,CATSSTTGTQYF,TGTGCCACCAGCAGCACCACCGGGACCCAGTACTTC
NA,NA,TRBJ1-5,TRBV5-1,CASSPGISNQPQHF,TGCGCCAGCAGCCCAGGAATTAGCAATCAGCCCCAGCATTTT
many,NA,TRBJ1-2,TRBV2,CASSEALPGASNYGYTF,TGTGCCAGCAGTGAAGCGCTTCCCGGGGCGAGTAACTATGGCTACACCTTC
once,NA,TRBJ2-7,TRBV5-1,CASSLGKSSSYEQYF,TGCGCCAGCAGCTTGGGAAAGTCAAGCTCCTACGAGCAGTACTTC
NA,NA,TRBJ1-3,TRBV10-3,CASDFGNTIYF,TGTGCCTCCGATTTTGGAAACACCATATATTTT
once,TRBD1,TRBJ1-2,TRBV30,CAWTRGRGYGYTF,TGTGCCTGGACCAGGGGGCGAGGATATGGCTACACCTTC
NA,NA,TRBJ1-1,TRBV6-1,CASREWGTEAFF,TGTGCCAGCAGAGAGTGGGGTACTGAAGCTTTCTTT
NA,NA,TRBJ1-2,TRBV5-4,CASSSDNYYGYTF,TGTGCCAGCAGCTCCGACAACTACTATGGCTACACCTTC
many,TRBD1,TRBJ2-7,TRBV2,CASNVGTESYEQYF,TGTGCCAGCAACGTCGGGACAGAGAGCTACGAGCAGTACTTC
many,NA,TRBJ2-5,TRBV4-1,CASSHRVWNVQETQYF,TGCGCCAGCAGCCACCGCGTGTGGAACGTTCAAGAGACCCAGTACTTC
NA,NA,TRBJ1-1,TRBV30,CAWGDGMNTEAFF,TGTGCCTGGGGGGACGGAATGAACACTGAAGCTTTCTTT
NA,TRBD1,TRBJ1-1,TRBV6-2/TRBV6-3,CASTDRGKGGARTEAFF,TGTGCCAGTACAGACAGGGGAAAGGGAGGAGCGCGCACTGAAGCTTTCTTT
many,NA,TRBJ1-5,TRBV27,CASSPSGNFNQPQHF,TGTGCCAGCAGTCCCTCCGGCAACTTCAATCAGCCCCAGCATTTT
many,NA,TRBJ2-7,TRBV12-5,CASGLGAIYEQYF,TGTGCTAGTGGTTTGGGGGCGATCTACGAGCAGTACTTC
NA,TRBD2,TRBJ2-7,TRBV6-1,CASTNPGLADEQYF,TGTGCCAGCACCAACCCGGGACTAGCTGACGAGCAGTACTTC
few,TRBD1,TRBJ1-2,TRBV18,CASSETRDRALYGYTF,TGTGCCAGCTCCGAAACTCGGGACAGGGCGCTCTATGGCTACACCTTC
NA,NA,TRBJ1-1,TRBV6-1,CASSRESYTEAFF,TGTGCCAGCAGTAGAGAGAGTTACACTGAAGCTTTCTTT
few,NA,TRBJ2-2,TRBV4-1,CASSQEGVLTPLRTGELFF,TGCGCCAGCAGCCAAGAAGGCGTTCTGACTCCTCTTCGGACCGGGGAGCTGTTTTTT
NA,NA,TRBJ1-1,TRBV20-1,CSASVSQNTEAFF,TGCAGTGCTAGTGTCAGCCAGAACACTGAAGCTTTCTTT
many,NA,TRBJ2-7,TRBV20-1,CSAREDPYEQYF,TGCAGTGCTAGGGAGGACCCCTACGAGCAGTACTTC
many,TRBD2,TRBJ2-5,TRBV6-1,CATGTSGETQYF,TGTGCCACCGGGACTAGCGGGGAGACCCAGTACTTC
NA,TRBD2,TRBJ2-5,TRBV6-2/TRBV6-3,CASSSGLAGAKETQYF,TGTGCCAGCAGCTCGGGACTAGCGGGAGCGAAGGAGACCCAGTACTTC
NA,NA,TRBJ2-4,TRBV20-1,CSAIRWGGDLAKNIQYF,TGCAGTGCCATCCGGTGGGGGGGCGATCTAGCCAAAAACATTCAGTACTTC
many,TRBD1,TRBJ1-2,TRBV6-5,CASSYGTGDYGYTF,TGTGCCAGCAGTTACGGGACAGGGGACTATGGCTACACCTTC
once,TRBD1,TRBJ1-5,TRBV2,CASRPETGLRYQPQHF,TGTGCCAGCAGGCCGGAGACAGGGTTGAGATATCAGCCCCAGCATTTT
NA,NA,TRBJ1-2,TRBV2,CASSEAWTAIYGYTF,TGTGCCAGCAGTGAAGCTTGGACGGCGATCTATGGCTACACCTTC
many,NA,TRBJ1-1,TRBV20-1,CSASKGNLNTAAFF,TGCAGTGCTAGTAAAGGCAACTTGAACACTGCAGCTTTCTTT
many,NA,TRBJ2-2,TRBV5-1,CASSPYVGAGELFF,TGCGCCAGCAGCCCGTATGTCGGGGCCGGGGAGCTGTTTTTT
many,NA,TRBJ1-5,TRBV28,CASSRQVGNQPQHF,TGTGCCAGCAGCCGACAGGTCGGCAATCAGCCCCAGCATTTT
many,NA,TRBJ1-6,TRBV6-1,CASSQGAQSPLHF,TGTGCCAGCAGTCAGGGAGCGCAATCACCCCTCCACTTT
NA,NA,TRBJ2-5,TRBV20-1,CSARDYDGTQETQYF,TGCAGTGCTAGAGATTATGACGGGACACAAGAGACCCAGTACTTC
NA,TRBD1,TRBJ1-6,TRBV2,CASGDSQGSSPLHF,TGTGCCAGCGGGGACAGTCAGGGCAGTTCACCCCTCCACTTT
few,NA,TRBJ1-3,TRBV28,CASSFLISGNTIYF,TGTGCCAGCAGTTTCTTGATTTCTGGAAACACCATATATTTT
many,TRBD1,TRBJ2-7,TRBV5-1,CASAQGASYEQYF,TGCGCCAGCGCCCAGGGGGCCTCCTACGAGCAGTACTTC
many,TRBD1,TRBJ1-1,TRBV12-3/TRBV12-4,CASSLTGRYTEAFF,TGTGCCAGCAGCTTGACAGGGCGTTACACTGAAGCTTTCTTT
many,NA,TRBJ1-5,TRBV6-5,CASSWVEKGNQPQHF,TGTGCCAGCAGTTGGGTGGAAAAAGGCAATCAGCCCCAGCATTTT
few,NA,TRBJ2-4,TRBV7-9,CASSLFTWGIAKNIQYF,TGTGCCAGCAGCTTATTTACCTGGGGGATAGCCAAAAACATTCAGTACTTC
NA,NA,TRBJ1-2,TRBV12-3/TRBV12-4,CASSSTGRGGYTF,TGTGCCAGCAGTTCAACAGGTCGTGGTGGCTACACCTTC